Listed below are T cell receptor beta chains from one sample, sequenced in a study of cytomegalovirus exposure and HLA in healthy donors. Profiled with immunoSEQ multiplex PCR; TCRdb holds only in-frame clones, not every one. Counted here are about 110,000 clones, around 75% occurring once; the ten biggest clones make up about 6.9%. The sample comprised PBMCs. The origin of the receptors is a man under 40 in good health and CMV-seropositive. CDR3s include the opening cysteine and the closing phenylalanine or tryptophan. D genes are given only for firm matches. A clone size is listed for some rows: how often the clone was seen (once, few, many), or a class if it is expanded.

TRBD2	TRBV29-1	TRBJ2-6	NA	CSGLAGAPSGANVLTF	TGCAGCGGGTTAGCGGGGGCCCCCTCTGGGGCCAACGTCCTGACTTTC
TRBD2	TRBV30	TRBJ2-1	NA	CAWSFRLGAGGPYNEQFF	TGTGCCTGGAGCTTCCGCTTAGGAGCGGGGGGCCCCTACAATGAGCAGTTCTTC
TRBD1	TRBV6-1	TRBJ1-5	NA	CASSPTGGNQPQHF	TGTGCCAGCAGTCCCACAGGGGGCAATCAGCCCCAGCATTTT
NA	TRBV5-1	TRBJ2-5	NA	CASRSRSGVGETQYF	TGCGCCAGCAGATCCCGATCAGGGGTGGGGGAGACCCAGTACTTC
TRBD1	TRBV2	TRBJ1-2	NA	CASSEQGHFYGYTF	TGTGCCAGCAGCGAACAGGGGCATTTTTATGGCTACACCTTC
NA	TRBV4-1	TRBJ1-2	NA	CASSQTGSTGYTF	TGCGCCAGCAGCCAAACGGGGTCTACTGGCTACACCTTC
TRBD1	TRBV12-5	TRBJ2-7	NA	CASSKGASYEQYF	TGTGCTAGTTCCAAGGGGGCCTCCTACGAGCAGTACTTC
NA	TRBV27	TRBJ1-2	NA	CASSYSGEYGYTF	TGTGCCAGCAGTTACTCCGGGGAATATGGCTACACCTTC
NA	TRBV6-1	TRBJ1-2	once	CASRKETGRGYTF	TGTGCCAGCAGGAAGGAGACAGGACGGGGCTACACCTTC
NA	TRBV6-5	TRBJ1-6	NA	CASRATLPNSPLHF	TGTGCCAGCAGGGCGACATTACCTAATTCACCCCTCCACTTT
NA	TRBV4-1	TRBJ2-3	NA	CASSHPRGASTDTQYF	TGCGCCAGCAGCCACCCACGGGGGGCCAGCACAGATACGCAGTATTTT
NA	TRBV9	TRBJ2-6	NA	CASSVVTGANVLTF	TGTGCCAGCAGCGTAGTAACTGGGGCCAACGTCCTGACTTTC
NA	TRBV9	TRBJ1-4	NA	CASSVEAGLDEKLFF	TGTGCCAGCAGCGTAGAGGCGGGGTTGGATGAAAAACTGTTTTTT
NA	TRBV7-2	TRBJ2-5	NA	CASSLSRVEETQYF	TGTGCCAGCAGCTTAAGCAGGGTGGAAGAGACCCAGTACTTC
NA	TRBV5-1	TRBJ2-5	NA	CASGHRNQETQYF	TGCGCCAGCGGTCACAGAAACCAAGAGACCCAGTACTTC
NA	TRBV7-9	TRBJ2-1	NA	CASQWWGQGNEQFF	TGTGCCAGCCAGTGGTGGGGGCAGGGCAATGAGCAGTTCTTC
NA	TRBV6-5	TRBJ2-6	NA	CASSSRGSGANVLTF	TGTGCCAGCAGTTCGCGGGGCTCTGGGGCCAACGTCCTGACTTTC
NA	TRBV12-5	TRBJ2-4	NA	CASGLVLARAKNIQYF	TGTGCTAGTGGTTTGGTTCTAGCGCGGGCCAAAAACATTCAGTACTTC
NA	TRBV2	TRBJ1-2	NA	CASTPGQDYGYTF	TGTGCCAGCACCCCGGGACAAGACTATGGCTACACCTTC
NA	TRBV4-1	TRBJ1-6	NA	CASSQAPYLTKEKNSPLHF	TGCGCCAGCAGCCAAGCGCCCTATCTGACAAAGGAAAAGAATTCACCCCTCCACTTT
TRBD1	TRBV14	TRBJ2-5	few	CASSQEQDRVQETQYF	TGTGCCAGCAGCCAAGAGCAGGACAGGGTTCAGGAGACCCAGTACTTC
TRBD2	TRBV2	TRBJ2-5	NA	CASSAPRSGGSKTQYF	TGTGCCAGCAGTGCGCCTAGGAGCGGGGGGTCTAAGACCCAGTACTTC
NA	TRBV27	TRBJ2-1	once	CASRQNNEQFF	TGTGCCAGCAGACAAAACAATGAGCAGTTCTTC
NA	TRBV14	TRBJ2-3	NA	CASSPRGSWAGGIHTQYF	TGTGCCAGCAGCCCGCGGGGCAGCTGGGCCGGGGGTATACATACGCAGTATTTT
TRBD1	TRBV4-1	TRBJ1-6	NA	CASSQAGTGNSPLHF	TGCGCCAGCAGCCAAGCCGGGACAGGAAATTCACCCCTCCACTTT
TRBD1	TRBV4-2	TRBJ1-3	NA	CASSPKGQGKSSGNTIYF	TGTGCCAGCAGCCCTAAGGGACAGGGGAAAAGCTCTGGAAACACCATATATTTT
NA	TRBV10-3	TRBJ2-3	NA	CAISESRRGQGDTQYF	TGTGCCATCAGTGAGTCGAGGCGGGGGCAGGGAGATACGCAGTATTTT
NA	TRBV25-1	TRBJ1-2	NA	CASSERRTDGYTF	TGTGCCAGCAGTGAAAGGCGGACAGATGGCTACACCTTC
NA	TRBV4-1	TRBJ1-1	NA	CASSQDGGRNTEAFF	TGCGCCAGCAGCCAAGATGGCGGGAGGAACACTGAAGCTTTCTTT
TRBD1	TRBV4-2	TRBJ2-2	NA	CASSRDRGANGELFF	TGTGCCAGCAGCCGGGACAGGGGGGCGAACGGGGAGCTGTTTTTT
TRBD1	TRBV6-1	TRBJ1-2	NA	CASRDRAGYTF	TGTGCCAGCAGGGACAGGGCCGGCTACACCTTC
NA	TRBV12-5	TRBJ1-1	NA	CASGLAGGTEAFF	TGTGCTAGTGGTTTGGCGGGGGGGACTGAAGCTTTCTTT
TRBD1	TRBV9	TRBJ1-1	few	CASSVAPGQRPNTEAFF	TGTGCCAGCAGCGTAGCCCCGGGACAGCGACCCAACACTGAAGCTTTCTTT
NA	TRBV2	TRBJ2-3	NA	CASSERDTQYF	TGTGCCAGCAGTGAGCGAGATACGCAGTATTTT
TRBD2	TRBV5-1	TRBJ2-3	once	CASSLVGASGVSDTQYF	TGCGCCAGCAGCTTGGTGGGGGCTAGCGGGGTATCAGATACGCAGTATTTT
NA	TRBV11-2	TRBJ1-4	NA	CASSLGPQLNEKLFF	TGTGCCAGCAGCTTAGGGCCACAGCTTAATGAAAAACTGTTTTTT
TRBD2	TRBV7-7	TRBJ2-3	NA	CASSLGLAGNTDTQYF	TGTGCTAGCAGCCTGGGACTAGCGGGGAACACAGATACGCAGTATTTT
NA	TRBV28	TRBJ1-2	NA	CASSLSAGESTF	TGTGCCAGCAGTTTATCGGCAGGGGAAAGCACCTTC
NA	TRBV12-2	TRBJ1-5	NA	CASRHPPDRPSQPQHF	TGTGCAAGTCGGCATCCCCCGGACAGGCCGAGTCAGCCCCAGCATTTT
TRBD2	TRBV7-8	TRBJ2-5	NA	CASSLAGGGQTQYF	TGTGCCAGCAGTCTAGCGGGGGGCGGGCAGACCCAGTACTTC
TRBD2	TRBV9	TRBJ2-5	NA	CASSLGRGSQYF	TGTGCCAGTTCCCTAGGGCGGGGGTCCCAGTACTTC
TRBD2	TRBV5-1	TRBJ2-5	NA	CASSGSGDETQYF	TGCGCCAGCAGCGGTAGCGGGGATGAGACCCAGTACTTC
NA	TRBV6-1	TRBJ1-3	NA	CASSAQDSGNTIYF	TGTGCCAGCAGTGCACAGGACTCTGGAAACACCATATATTTT
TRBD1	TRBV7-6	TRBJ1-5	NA	CASSPGPHRGGRPQHF	TGTGCCAGCAGCCCCGGCCCACACAGGGGTGGCCGGCCCCAGCATTTT
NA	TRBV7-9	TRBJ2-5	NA	CASSFTGETQYF	TGTGCCAGCAGCTTTACGGGAGAGACCCAGTACTTC
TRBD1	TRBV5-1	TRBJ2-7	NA	CASSPTGEVPYEQYF	TGCGCCAGCAGCCCAACAGGGGAAGTCCCCTACGAGCAGTACTTC
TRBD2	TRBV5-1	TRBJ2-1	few	CASSLFGGAAEQFF	TGCGCCAGCAGCTTGTTCGGGGGGGCCGCAGAGCAGTTCTTC
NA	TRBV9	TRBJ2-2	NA	CASSVPSTGNTGELFF	TGTGCCAGCAGCGTGCCTTCAACAGGGAACACCGGGGAGCTGTTTTTT
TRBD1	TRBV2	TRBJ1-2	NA	CASSEWDRAHGYTF	TGTGCCAGCAGTGAATGGGACAGGGCCCATGGCTACACCTTC
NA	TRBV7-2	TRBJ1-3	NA	CANGGSGNTIYF	TGTGCCAACGGGGGCTCTGGAAACACCATATATTTT
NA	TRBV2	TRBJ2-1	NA	CASSSLADNEQFF	TGTGCCAGCAGCTCTCTAGCCGACAATGAGCAGTTCTTC
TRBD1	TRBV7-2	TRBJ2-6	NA	CASSRTITGAGANVLTF	TGTGCCAGCAGCCGGACCATTACAGGGGCTGGGGCCAACGTCCTGACTTTC
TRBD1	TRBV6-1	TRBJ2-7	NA	CASSPTGGDSEYF	TGTGCCAGCAGTCCTACAGGGGGAGATTCGGAGTACTTC